These 24 T cell receptor beta chains originate from one sample sequenced in a study of cytomegalovirus exposure and HLA in healthy donors. Clones were read by immunoSEQ multiplex PCR, and TCRdb kept only the in-frame ones, dropping some. The sample lists roughly 310,000 clones, roughly 90% occurring once. What was sequenced was PBMCs. These receptors were taken from a man aged 25 to 45 in good health and CMV-seronegative.

V is TRBV6-5 and J is TRBJ1-1, with TRBD1 matching 7 bases. Unmatched junction bases numbered 7, after V lost 4 bases and J lost 2 bases. The length of the CDR3 is 15 residues. Germline CDR1 MNHEY, CDR2 SVGAGI. DNA of the CDR3: TGTGCCAGCAGTTCCGGGACAGTTCGAAACACTGAAGCTTTCTTT. This gives the protein CASSSGTVRNTEAFF.

V gene TRBV4-1 combines with J gene TRBJ2-5; D unresolved. The CDR3 has 16 residues. Germline lookup yields CDR1 MGHRA and CDR2 YSYEKL. Trimming took off 1 base at V and 2 bases at J, with 14 bases between the two ends. CDR3 amino acids: CASSQAVQAEQETQYF. CDR3 DNA: TGCGCCAGCAGCCAAGCCGTGCAGGCTGAACAAGAGACCCAGTACTTC.

The rearrangement links TRBV4-1 to TRBJ2-7, with a weak D call TRBD1 (5 bases). With 0 bases removed from V and 0 bases from J, the gap between germline ends came to 18 bases. The CDR3 totals 18 residues. Germline values: CDR1 MGHRA, CDR2 YSYEKL. CDR3 in DNA: TGCGCCAGCAGCCAAGATCGTCTAGGGGCTCTACCCTCCTACGAGCAGTACTTC. Amino acids: CASSQDRLGALPSYEQYF.

This chain uses TRBV6-6 with TRBJ1-5; D not certain. V lost 0 bases and J lost 5, with 14 bases in between. Looked up from germline, CDR1 is MNHNY and CDR2 is SVGAGI (reference sequence). This CDR3 has 16 residues. The CDR3 region is CASSYSPLQADQPQHF. DNA of the CDR3: TGTGCCAGCAGTTACTCCCCGCTTCAGGCCGATCAGCCCCAGCATTTT.

J is TRBJ1-4 and V is TRBV19, with D perhaps matching TRBD1 (6 bases). Germline CDR1 and CDR2: LNHDA and SQIVND (reference sequence). Trimming shortened V by 6 bases and J by 5 bases, and 19 bases separated the two germline ends. The CDR3 runs to 16 residues. In DNA, the CDR3 is TGTGCCAGTAGCCAACCATTGACAGGATTAAATGAAAAACTGTTTTTT. Residues: CASSQPLTGLNEKLFF.

The gene calls are TRBV4-3 and TRBJ1-2; 7 bases line up with TRBD1. The CDR3 sequence is 14 residues long. V lost 0 bases and J lost 8; bases outside the gene matches: 6. CDR1 LGHNA and CDR2 YSLEER come from the germline V gene. The CDR3 region has the DNA TGCGCCAGCAGCCAAGATGCGACAGGGCTCGGCTACACCTTC. It specifies CASSQDATGLGYTF.

V gene TRBV19 combines with J gene TRBJ2-3, with D perhaps TRBD1 (6 bases). The CDR3 contains 14 residues. The ends were cut back, 3 bases at V and 3 bases at J, with 10 bases in the middle. Germline V gene data show CDR1 as LNHDA and CDR2 as SQIVND (reference sequence). CDR3: CASSIDRLTDTQYF. For the CDR3, the DNA is TGTGCCAGTAGTATTGACAGGCTTACAGATACGCAGTATTTT.

This chain links TRBV4-1 with TRBJ2-7; 7 bases match TRBD1. Germline V gene lookup returns CDR1 MGHRA and CDR2 YSYEKL. The trim removed 3 bases at V and 4 bases at J, leaving 12 bases unmatched. This CDR3 has 16 residues. Here the CDR3 DNA reads TGCGCCAGCAGCCATACAGGGGATCTTGGTGTATACGAGCAGTACTTC. Its translation is CASSHTGDLGVYEQYF.

This clone showed up just a few times. The chain carries TRBV4-1 and TRBJ1-2; D not resolved. The CDR3 contains 12 residues. Between the trimmed V and J ends, which lost 1 base and 5 bases, there was a span of 5 bases. Germline lookup yields CDR1 MGHRA and CDR2 YSYEKL. The CDR3, as DNA: TGCGCCAGCAGCCAAGGGAGGTATGGCTACACCTTC. Translating it yields CASSQGRYGYTF.

The V and J genes are TRBV18 and TRBJ1-4; D gene uncertain. Germline CDR1 is KGHSH and CDR2 is LQKENI. V gave up 3 bases and J gave up 3 bases, with 11 bases separating them. The CDR3 sequence is 15 residues long. CDR3: CASSPLPEANEKLFF. CDR3 DNA sequence: TGTGCCAGCTCACCCCTTCCGGAGGCTAATGAAAAACTGTTTTTT. The whole variable domain, filled in from reference TRBV18 and TRBJ1-4, reads NAGVMQNPRHLVRRRGQEARLRCSPMKGHSHVYWYRQLPEEGLKFMVYLQKENIIDESGMPKERFSAEFPKEGPSILRIQQVVRGDSAAYFCASSPLPEANEKLFFGSGTQLSVL.

The V gene is TRBV5-1, the J gene TRBJ1-2; tentative D call: TRBD1 (5 bases). V lost 0 bases to trimming and J lost 3 bases, with 21 bases between them. CDR3 size: 18 residues. Germline V lookup: CDR1 SGHRS, CDR2 YFSETQ. CDR3 sequence (DNA): TGCGCCAGCAGCTTGGAACGGGGGGTGTTTAGATCGGACTATGGCTACACCTTC. It is translated as CASSLERGVFRSDYGYTF. The complete variable domain, with remaining parts taken from reference TRBV5-1 and TRBJ1-2, reads KAGVTQTPRYLIKTRGQQVTLSCSPISGHRSVSWYQQTPGQGLQFLFEYFSETQRNKGNFPGRFSGRQFSNSRSEMNVSTLELGDSALYLCASSLERGVFRSDYGYTFGSGTRLTVV.

This chain joins TRBV4-3 and TRBJ1-1, with D perhaps TRBD1 (6 bases). The V gene's germline CDR1 is LGHNA and CDR2 YSLEER. This CDR3 region has 12 residues. V gave up 0 bases and J gave up 12 bases, with 11 bases separating them. The CDR3 spells CASSQDWDKTFF. The CDR3 DNA reads as TGCGCCAGCAGCCAAGATTGGGACAAAACTTTCTTT.

The rearrangement uses TRBV7-2 and TRBJ1-1, with TRBD1 as a possible D gene (6 bases). CDR3 size: 19 residues. With 4 bases removed from V and 0 bases from J, the gap between germline ends came to 24 bases. CDR1 and CDR2 (germline): SGHTA, FQGNSA. CDR3 nucleotides: TGTGCCAGCAGCTACTTTTACCGGGACATAGCCCTCATGAACACTGAAGCTTTCTTT. Its translation: CASSYFYRDIALMNTEAFF.

The chain combines TRBV7-9 with TRBJ2-2; D perhaps matches TRBD2 (6 bases). The CDR3 has 17 residues. Trimming shortened V by 1 base and J by 5 bases, and 17 bases separated the two germline ends. The germline CDR1 and CDR2 sequences are SEHNR and FQNEAQ (reference sequence). The chain's CDR3 is CASSLDGSPRGTGELFF. As DNA, the CDR3 is TGTGCCAGCAGCTTAGATGGTTCCCCCCGGGGGACCGGGGAGCTGTTTTTT. The full variable domain, with the rest looked up from reference TRBV7-9 and TRBJ2-2, is DTGVSQNPRHKITKRGQNVTFRCDPISEHNRLYWYRQTLGQGPEFLTYFQNEAQLEKSRLLSDRFSAERPKGSFSTLEIQRTEQGDSAMYLCASSLDGSPRGTGELFFGEGSRLTVL.

This sequence joins TRBV6-5 and TRBJ2-7; TRBD1 is a possible D gene (6 bases). CDR1 is MNHEY and CDR2 is SVGAGI in the germline V gene. The CDR3 has 13 residues. V gave up 6 bases and J gave up 3 bases, with 12 bases separating them. Here the CDR3 reads CASRPGQIYEQYF. The CDR3 bases are TGTGCCAGCAGGCCCGGACAGATCTACGAGCAGTACTTC.

V gene TRBV5-1 combines with J gene TRBJ1-2; 7 bases map to TRBD1. There are 15 residues in the CDR3. CDR1 SGHRS and CDR2 YFSETQ come from the germline V gene. After removal of 3 bases from V and 4 bases from J, the junction contained 9 bases not matched to a gene. CDR3 region: CASSSHGQASYGYTF. CDR3 DNA: TGCGCCAGCAGCTCCCACGGACAGGCTTCCTATGGCTACACCTTC.

The V and J genes are TRBV2 and TRBJ2-5, with TRBD2 matching over 8 bases. V gave up 6 bases and J gave up 0 bases; unmatched junction bases: 6. Germline V lookup: CDR1 SNHLY, CDR2 FYNNEI. The CDR3 consists of 15 residues. In DNA, the CDR3 is TGTGCCAGCAGACGAAGGCGGGGGGACCAAGAGACCCAGTACTTC. Translated, it gives CASRRRRGDQETQYF.

The gene calls are TRBV9 and TRBJ1-2; no firm D call. From germline, CDR1 is SGDLS and CDR2 YYNGEE. This CDR3 has 13 residues. Trimming stripped 0 bases from V and 7 bases from J, with 10 bases between. This CDR3 is CASSVAPFSGYTF. The DNA of the CDR3 is TGTGCCAGCAGCGTAGCACCCTTTAGTGGCTACACCTTC. The entire variable domain, with the rest obtained from reference TRBV9 and TRBJ1-2, is as follows: DSGVTQTPKHLITATGQRVTLRCSPRSGDLSVYWYQQSLDQGLQFLIQYYNGEERAKGNILERFSAQQFPDLHSELNLSSLELGDSALYFCASSVAPFSGYTFGSGTRLTVV.

This chain joins TRBV27 and TRBJ2-1; D is perhaps TRBD1 (5 bases). The CDR3 is 13 residues long. The germline CDR1 and CDR2 sequences are MNHEY and SMNVEV (reference sequence). The V end lost 0 bases, the J end lost 5 bases, and 5 bases lay between the germline ends. The CDR3 coding sequence is TGTGCCAGCAGTTTATCAGGGGACAATGAGCAGTTCTTC. It encodes CASSLSGDNEQFF.

This chain connects TRBV6-1 to TRBJ1-4; TRBD1 matches 7 bases. J gave up 2 bases and V 6 bases, and 6 bases lay outside the gene matches. Germline lookup yields CDR1 MNHNS and CDR2 SASEGT. The CDR3 extends over 15 amino acids. The CDR3 sequence: CASRLTGATNEKLFF. CDR3 bases: TGTGCCAGCAGGCTCACAGGGGCGACTAATGAAAAACTGTTTTTT.

The chain has TRBV19 and TRBJ1-6; tentative D call: TRBD1 (5 bases). Germline V gives CDR1 LNHDA, CDR2 SQIVND (reference sequence). This CDR3 region has 15 residues. Trimming cost V 4 bases and J 10 bases, with 17 bases left between them. This chain's CDR3 is CASSRGIRGDSPLHF. In nucleotides, the CDR3 is TGTGCCAGTAGTAGGGGGATCCGGGGGGACTCACCCCTCCACTTT.

The J gene is TRBJ1-6, the V gene TRBV5-1; TRBD1 matches 7 bases. Germline values: CDR1 SGHRS, CDR2 YFSETQ. CDR3 length equals 17 residues. V was clipped by 0 bases and J by 3 bases; unmatched bases: 6. CDR3 sequence (DNA): TGCGCCAGCAGCTTGGAATGGACAGGAGGCTATAATTCACCCCTCCACTTT. Protein: CASSLEWTGGYNSPLHF.

The chain is built from TRBV25-1 and TRBJ2-5; 9 positions match TRBD1. Germline assignment: CDR1 MGHDK and CDR2 SYGVNS. The ends lost 8 bases at V and 9 bases at J; junction bases unmatched: 10. This CDR3 comprises 13 residues. The chain's CDR3 is CASALGQGLAQYF. The DNA for the CDR3 is TGTGCCAGCGCCCTGGGACAGGGCTTGGCCCAGTACTTC.

This clone has just one count. The chain recombines TRBV14 with TRBJ2-3, with D perhaps TRBD1 (5 bases). Trimming stripped 5 bases from V and 4 bases from J, with 19 bases between. This CDR3 has 16 residues. CDR1 is SGHDN and CDR2 is FVKESK in the germline V gene. The CDR3 nucleotides read TGTGCCAGCAGCTCGAAAGGTGGGGCGATCCCAGATACGCAGTATTTT. It translates to CASSSKGGAIPDTQYF.